Below, 30 T cell receptor beta chains from the same sample are listed, as sequenced in a study of blood T cell repertoires in COVID-19. Only in-frame clones appear in the TCRdb table, and some are missing; sequencing was by immunoSEQ multiplex PCR. The data contain some 150,000 clones, more than 75% of them singletons. The sample was peripheral blood. The receptors originated from an older man with acute or convalescent COVID-19.

The J gene is TRBJ2-1, the V gene TRBV9; no firm D call. The V end was cut by 0 bases, the J end by 4 bases, with 11 bases between. Germline CDR1 is SGDLS and CDR2 is YYNGEE. This CDR3 spans 15 amino acids. The CDR3 is CASSVVQNPYNEQFF. Here the CDR3 DNA reads TGTGCCAGCAGCGTAGTGCAGAACCCTTACAATGAGCAGTTCTTC.

The chain has TRBV11-2 and TRBJ1-5; TRBD1 might be the D (5 bases). V was shortened by 1 base and J by 6 bases, with 10 bases between the two germline ends. CDR3 length: 14 amino acids. CDR1 is SGHAT and CDR2 is FQNNGV in the germline V gene. DNA for the CDR3: TGTGCCAGCAGCTTAGCCAGGGAGGGTCAGCCCCAGCATTTT. This gives the protein CASSLAREGQPQHF.

This chain links TRBV21-1 with TRBJ2-7; the D call in the table, TRBD1, was not verified against the DNA. TRBV21-1 is a pseudogene segment. The CDR3 extends over 16 amino acids. CDR3 sequence: CASSKVPPDREHEQYF. In nucleotides, the CDR3 is TGTGCCAGCAGCAAAGTCCCCCCCGACAGGGAACACGAGCAGTACTTC.

This chain connects TRBV5-1 to TRBJ2-7, with 8 bases lining up with TRBD2. This CDR3 has 14 residues. Germline-derived CDR1 and CDR2 are SGHRS and YFSETQ. V lost 4 bases and J lost 4; bases outside the gene matches: 7. In DNA, the CDR3 is TGCGCCAGCAGCCCAATAGCGGGGAAGTACGAGCAGTACTTC. It yields the protein CASSPIAGKYEQYF.

The gene calls are TRBV12-3 or TRBV12-4 and TRBJ1-1; D perhaps matches TRBD1 (5 bases). This CDR3 region has 12 residues. V lost 8 bases and J lost 2, with 9 bases in between. In DNA form, the CDR3 reads TGTGCCAGCGGTGACAGTAACACTGAAGCTTTCTTT. It translates to CASGDSNTEAFF.

The genes are TRBV19 and TRBJ2-2; the D gene is possibly TRBD2 (6 bases). This CDR3 comprises 13 residues. The V end was cut by 4 bases, the J end by 5 bases, with 8 bases between. Germline lookup yields CDR1 LNHDA and CDR2 SQIVND (reference sequence). The CDR3 reads CASSKGRTGELFF. In DNA form, the CDR3 reads TGTGCCAGTAGTAAGGGGAGGACCGGGGAGCTGTTTTTT.

V is TRBV9 and J is TRBJ1-3, with D unclear. Germline V CDR1 and CDR2: SGDLS, YYNGEE. The CDR3 is 14 residues long. Trimming removed 1 base at V and 4 bases at J, with 9 bases between. The CDR3 nucleotides are TGTGCCAGCAGCGTATCGGAGCCGGGAAACACCATATATTTT. Translated, it gives CASSVSEPGNTIYF.

This chain connects TRBV7-9 to TRBJ1-5; perhaps TRBD1 as D (5 bases). V was trimmed by 4 bases and J by 7 bases, leaving 14 bases between them. Germline assignment: CDR1 SEHNR and CDR2 FQNEAQ (reference sequence). CDR3 length: 14 residues. For the CDR3, the DNA is TGTGCCAGCAGCTCAAGTACAGGTGGACAGCCCCAGCATTTT. Translated: CASSSSTGGQPQHF.

V gene TRBV11-2 combines with J gene TRBJ2-3; no firm D call. This CDR3 has 13 residues. V lost 5 bases and J lost 2, with 8 bases in between. Germline V gene sequence: CDR1 SGHAT, CDR2 FQNNGV. The CDR3 DNA is TGTGCCAGCAGCGTCACTACCACAGATACGCAGTATTTT. Residues: CASSVTTTDTQYF.

This chain connects TRBV11-3 to TRBJ2-5; D is undetermined. From germline, CDR1 is SGHNT and CDR2 YENEEA. This CDR3 has 13 residues. Trimming pared 5 bases from V and 3 bases from J, leaving 10 bases between. CDR3 sequence reads: CASSPSGKETQYF. The CDR3 nucleotides are TGTGCCAGCAGCCCCTCAGGAAAAGAGACCCAGTACTTC.

The rearrangement uses TRBV27 and TRBJ1-5; D gene uncertain. CDR1 is MNHEY, CDR2 SMNVEV, per germline (reference sequence). The CDR3 loop spans 13 amino acids. Trimming stripped 2 bases from V and 9 bases from J, with 11 bases between. The CDR3 nucleotides are TGTGCCAGCAGTTTACTGAGCGGCGGGCCCCAGCATTTT. Translated, it gives CASSLLSGGPQHF.

The chain links TRBV19 to TRBJ2-1, with 8 bases that match TRBD2. CDR3 length: 14 residues. In germline, CDR1 is LNHDA, CDR2 SQIVND (reference sequence). J lost 5 bases, V lost 4 bases, and 4 bases had no gene match. CDR3 coding DNA: TGTGCCAGTAGTAAAGCGGGGGTAGACAATGAGCAGTTCTTC. It translates to CASSKAGVDNEQFF. Together with reference TRBV19 and TRBJ2-1, the CDR3 gives the full variable domain: DGGITQSPKYLFRKEGQNVTLSCEQNLNHDAMYWYRQDPGQGLRLIYYSQIVNDFQKGDIAEGYSVSREKKESFPLTVTSAQKNPTAFYLCASSKAGVDNEQFFGPGTRLTVL.

V is TRBV29-1 and J is TRBJ2-2; perhaps TRBD2 as D (6 bases). The CDR3 consists of 14 residues. CDR1 is SQVTM and CDR2 is ANQGSEA in the germline V gene. V was trimmed by 5 bases and J by 3 bases, leaving 13 bases between them. CDR3 protein: CSVRLGGDTGELFF. The CDR3 region has the DNA TGCAGCGTTCGCTTGGGAGGTGACACCGGGGAGCTGTTTTTT.

The CDR3 protein is CASTLGGGQGQETQYF. The CDR3 coding sequence is TGTGCCAGCACTCTAGGGGGTGGACAGGGACAAGAGACCCAGTACTTC. The chain employs TRBV28 and TRBJ2-5; TRBD1 agrees at 8 bases. V was pared by 7 bases and J by 2 bases, with 12 bases of the junction left unmatched. CDR1 and CDR2 from the germline V gene are MDHEN and SYDVKM. This CDR3 comprises 16 residues.

This CDR3 is CASSLEASRKYF. CDR3 DNA: TGCGCCAGCAGCCTGGAGGCTTCGAGGAAGTACTTC. The chain combines TRBV5-1 with TRBJ2-7, with D possibly matching TRBD2 (5 bases). Germline V CDR1 and CDR2: SGHRS, YFSETQ. The CDR3 totals 12 residues. The V and J ends lost 4 bases and 11 bases respectively, with 16 bases between them. The complete variable domain, with remaining parts taken from reference TRBV5-1 and TRBJ2-7, reads KAGVTQTPRYLIKTRGQQVTLSCSPISGHRSVSWYQQTPGQGLQFLFEYFSETQRNKGNFPGRFSGRQFSNSRSEMNVSTLELGDSALYLCASSLEASRKYFGPGTRLTVT.

The gene calls are TRBV18 and TRBJ1-1; D gene ambiguous. The CDR3 spans 14 residues. Between the trimmed V and J ends, which lost 3 bases and 2 bases, there was a span of 10 bases. Germline values: CDR1 KGHSH, CDR2 LQKENI. Written as DNA, the CDR3 is TGTGCCAGCTCACCCGGGGAGATAAACACTGAAGCTTTCTTT. Its translation: CASSPGEINTEAFF. The full variable domain, in which reference TRBV18 and TRBJ1-1 provide the parts outside the CDR3, is NAGVMQNPRHLVRRRGQEARLRCSPMKGHSHVYWYRQLPEEGLKFMVYLQKENIIDESGMPKERFSAEFPKEGPSILRIQQVVRGDSAAYFCASSPGEINTEAFFGQGTRLTVV.

The chain combines TRBV5-4 with TRBJ1-1; 8 bases match TRBD1. Germline CDR1 reads SGHNT; CDR2 reads YYREEE (reference sequence). The CDR3 has 13 amino acids. J was trimmed by 6 bases and V by 6 bases; bases with no gene match: 7. Written as DNA, the CDR3 is TGTGCCAGCACCCTACAGGGGGGGGCTGAAGCTTTCTTT. It translates to CASTLQGGAEAFF.

This chain joins TRBV11-2 and TRBJ1-3; 9 positions match TRBD1. CDR1 and CDR2 (germline): SGHAT, FQNNGV. The length of the CDR3 is 19 residues. The ends lost 0 bases at V and 0 bases at J; junction bases unmatched: 9. In DNA, the CDR3 is TGTGCCAGCAGCTTAGAAGGAAGGGGACAGGGTAACTCTGGAAACACCATATATTTT. It translates to CASSLEGRGQGNSGNTIYF.

The chain has TRBV9 and TRBJ1-1; the D is unclear. The V end was cut by 1 base, the J end by 5 bases, with 3 bases between. Germline CDR1 is SGDLS and CDR2 is YYNGEE. The CDR3 loop spans 11 amino acids. CDR3 DNA: TGTGCCAGCAGCGTACAGACTGAAGCTTTCTTT. It specifies CASSVQTEAFF.

The chain recombines TRBV10-1 with TRBJ2-3; TRBD1 is a possible D gene (5 bases). The CDR3 is 16 residues long. CDR1 is WNHNN, CDR2 SYGVQD, per germline (reference sequence). Trimming removed 4 bases from V and 2 bases from J, with 16 bases in between. The CDR3 DNA is TGCGCCAGCAGTGCCCTAGGTTTAGGGGACACAGATACGCAGTATTTT. Protein sequence: CASSALGLGDTDTQYF.

V and J are TRBV27 and TRBJ2-2; 9 bases map to TRBD2. The germline CDR1 and CDR2 sequences are MNHEY and SMNVEV (reference sequence). The J segment lost 9 bases and the V segment lost 7 bases, leaving 15 bases of the junction unmatched. The CDR3 has 16 amino acids. CDR3 DNA sequence: TGTGCCAGCACCAAAGGCGGGCTAGCGGGGAGTAGGGAGCTGTTTTTT. Translated: CASTKGGLAGSRELFF.

The rearrangement uses TRBV4-1 and TRBJ2-7; a possible D gene is TRBD2 (5 bases). The CDR3 extends over 17 amino acids. The V and J ends lost 1 base and 2 bases respectively, with 18 bases between them. The germline gives CDR1 MGHRA, CDR2 YSYEKL. The DNA for the CDR3 is TGCGCCAGCAGCCAAGGCCCAGGAGGATTAACCCCCTACGAGCAGTACTTC. The encoded protein is CASSQGPGGLTPYEQYF.

This chain connects TRBV29-1 to TRBJ2-3; the D gene is possibly TRBD1 (5 bases). The CDR3 runs 13 residues. V was clipped by 5 bases and J by 0 bases, with 9 bases between them. CDR1 is SQVTM and CDR2 is ANQGSEA in the germline V gene. CDR3 sequence: CSVQGRSTDTQYF. In DNA form, the CDR3 reads TGCAGCGTTCAGGGTCGGAGCACAGATACGCAGTATTTT.

The gene calls are TRBV6-4 and TRBJ1-5; 10 positions match TRBD1. Per germline, CDR1 MRHNA and CDR2 SNTAGT. The CDR3 spans 13 residues. After removal of 6 bases from V and 7 bases from J, the junction contained 3 bases not matched to a gene. CDR3: CASSRDRGQPQHF. The CDR3 nucleotides are TGTGCCAGCAGCCGGGACAGGGGACAGCCCCAGCATTTT.

With respect to this clone: A read error may produce the germline difference seen at one junction end. The chain joins TRBV7-7 to TRBJ2-7, with TRBD1 identical over 8 bases. There are 15 residues in the CDR3. In germline, CDR1 is SSHAT, CDR2 FNYEAQ (reference sequence). CDR3 DNA: TGTGCTAGCAGCTTAGGGACAGGACTATCCTACGAGCAGTACTTC. It yields the protein CASSLGTGLSYEQYF.

The rearrangement uses TRBV28 and TRBJ1-2; D perhaps matches TRBD1 (5 bases). The CDR3 is made up of 13 amino acids. Germline loops: CDR1 MDHEN, CDR2 SYDVKM. V was shortened by 6 bases and J by 4 bases, with 12 bases between the two germline ends. As DNA, the CDR3 is TGTGCCAGCAGGCCAGGGAATGGCTATGGCTACACCTTC. This gives the protein CASRPGNGYGYTF.

The chain uses TRBV28 and TRBJ1-1; TRBD1 matches 7 bases. The CDR3 extends over 13 amino acids. CDR1 MDHEN and CDR2 SYDVKM come from the germline V gene. J was trimmed by 5 bases and V by 7 bases; bases with no gene match: 7. Here the CDR3 reads CASTRDRETEAFF. The CDR3 bases are TGTGCCAGCACCCGAGACAGGGAGACTGAAGCTTTCTTT.

The chain links TRBV5-6 to TRBJ1-2; 9 nucleotides line up with TRBD1. V lost 9 bases and J lost 2; bases outside the gene matches: 11. This CDR3 comprises 15 residues. Germline assignment: CDR1 SGHDT and CDR2 YYEEEE. For the CDR3, the DNA is TGTGCCACCTCCCCAGGGGACAGGGTAAACTATGGCTACACCTTC. Translating gives CATSPGDRVNYGYTF.

A few counts support this clone. The chain employs TRBV28 and TRBJ1-6; D gene unclear. Trimming stripped 6 bases from V and 14 bases from J, with 11 bases between. The germline gives CDR1 MDHEN, CDR2 SYDVKM. There are 11 residues in the CDR3. CDR3 protein: CASSLTSALHF. As DNA, the CDR3 is TGTGCCAGCAGCCTCACCTCGGCCCTCCACTTT.

The chain recombines TRBV27 with TRBJ1-2, with D possibly TRBD1 on 6 matching bases. From germline, CDR1 is MNHEY and CDR2 SMNVEV (reference sequence). CDR3 length: 15 residues. V lost 4 bases and J lost 4, with 16 bases in between. The CDR3 here is CASSYGGGDSYGYTF. CDR3 coding DNA: TGTGCCAGCAGTTATGGGGGGGGCGATTCCTATGGCTACACCTTC.